The T cell receptor beta chain described here comes from a study of T cell responses to AZD1222 COVID-19 vaccine. This clone was detected once. Clones were sequenced by immunoSEQ multiplex PCR, and TCRdb holds only the in-frame ones, with some missing. The sample includes some 130,000 clones, roughly 89% of them seen just once. The CDR3 sequence is 14 residues long. CDR1 and CDR2 (germline): LGHDT, YNNKEL (reference sequence). Trimming cost V 4 bases and J 5 bases, with 14 bases left between them. V and J are TRBV3-1 (or the pseudogene TRBV3-2) and TRBJ1-1; D ambiguous. The sequence was obtained from an adult in good health. The sample consisted of peripheral blood, taken on day 0 of AZD1222 vaccination. CDR3 nucleotide sequence: TGTGCCAGCAGCCTTAGAACCAGCCGAACTGAAGCTTTCTTT. This encodes CASSLRTSRTEAFF.